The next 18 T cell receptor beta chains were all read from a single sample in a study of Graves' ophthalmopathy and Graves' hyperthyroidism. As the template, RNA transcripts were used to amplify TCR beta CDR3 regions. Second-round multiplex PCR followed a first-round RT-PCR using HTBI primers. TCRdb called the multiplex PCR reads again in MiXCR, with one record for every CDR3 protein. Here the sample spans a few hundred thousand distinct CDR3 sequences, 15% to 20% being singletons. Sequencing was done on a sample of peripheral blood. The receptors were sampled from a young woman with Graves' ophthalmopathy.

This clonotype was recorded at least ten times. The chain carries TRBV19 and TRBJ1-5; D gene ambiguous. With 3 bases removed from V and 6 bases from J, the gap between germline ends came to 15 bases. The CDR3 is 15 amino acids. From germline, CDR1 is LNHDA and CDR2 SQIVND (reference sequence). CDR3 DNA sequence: TGTGCCAGTAGTATGCGGACGGAGGGAATTCAGCCCCAGCATTTT. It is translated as CASSMRTEGIQPQHF.

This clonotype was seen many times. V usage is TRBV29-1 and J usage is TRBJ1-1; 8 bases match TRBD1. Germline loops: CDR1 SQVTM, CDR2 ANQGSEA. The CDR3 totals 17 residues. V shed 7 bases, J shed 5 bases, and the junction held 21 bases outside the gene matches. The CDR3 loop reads CSARGGQGARVVTEAFF. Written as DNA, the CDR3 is TGCAGCGCAAGGGGTGGGCAGGGGGCGAGGGTCGTAACTGAAGCTTTCTTT.

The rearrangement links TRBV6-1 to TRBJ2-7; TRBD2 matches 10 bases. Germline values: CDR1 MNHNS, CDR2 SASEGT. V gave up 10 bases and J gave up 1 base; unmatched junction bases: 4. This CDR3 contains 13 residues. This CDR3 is CATTSGKSYEQYF. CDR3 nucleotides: TGTGCCACAACTAGCGGGAAATCCTACGAGCAGTACTTC.

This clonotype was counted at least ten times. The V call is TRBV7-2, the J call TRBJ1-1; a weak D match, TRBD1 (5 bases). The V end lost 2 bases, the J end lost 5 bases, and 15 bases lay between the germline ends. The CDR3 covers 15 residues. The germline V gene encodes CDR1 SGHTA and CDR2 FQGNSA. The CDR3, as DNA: TGTGCCAGCAGCTTATTCGGGGCCGTAGGGACTGAAGCTTTCTTT. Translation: CASSLFGAVGTEAFF.

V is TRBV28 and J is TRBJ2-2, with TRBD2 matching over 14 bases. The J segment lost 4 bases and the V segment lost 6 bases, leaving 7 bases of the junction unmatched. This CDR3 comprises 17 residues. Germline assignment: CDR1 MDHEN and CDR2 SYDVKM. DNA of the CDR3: TGTGCCAGCAGGCCCGGACTAGCGGGAGGACCCACCGGGGAGCTGTTTTTT. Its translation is CASRPGLAGGPTGELFF.

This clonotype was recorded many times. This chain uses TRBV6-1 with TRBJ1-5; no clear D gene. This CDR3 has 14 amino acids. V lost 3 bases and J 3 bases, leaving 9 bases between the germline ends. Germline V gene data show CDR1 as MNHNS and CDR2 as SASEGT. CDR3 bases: TGTGCCAGCAGTGATGCCACCTACAATCAGCCCCAGCATTTT. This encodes CASSDATYNQPQHF.

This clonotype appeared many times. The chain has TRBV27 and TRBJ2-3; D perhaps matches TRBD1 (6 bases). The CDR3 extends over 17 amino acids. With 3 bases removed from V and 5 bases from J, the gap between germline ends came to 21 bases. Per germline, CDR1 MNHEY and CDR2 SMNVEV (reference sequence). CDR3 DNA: TGTGCCAGCAGTTTTAATGGGACACCCTCTCACGGAGATACGCAGTATTTT. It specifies CASSFNGTPSHGDTQYF.

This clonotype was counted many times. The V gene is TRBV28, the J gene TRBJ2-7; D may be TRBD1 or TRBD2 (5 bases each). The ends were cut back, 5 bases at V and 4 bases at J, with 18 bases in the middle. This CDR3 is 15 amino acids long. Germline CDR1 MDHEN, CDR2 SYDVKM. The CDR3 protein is CASSPSGASRYEQYF. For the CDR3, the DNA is TGTGCCAGCAGTCCGTCCGGGGCTAGTCGGTACGAGCAGTACTTC.

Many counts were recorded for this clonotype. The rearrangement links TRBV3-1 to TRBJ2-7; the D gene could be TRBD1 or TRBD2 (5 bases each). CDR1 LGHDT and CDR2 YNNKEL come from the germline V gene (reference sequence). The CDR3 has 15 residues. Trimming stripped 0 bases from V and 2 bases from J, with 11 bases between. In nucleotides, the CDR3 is TGTGCCAGCAGCCAAGAAGGGACGCCGACCTACGAGCAGTACTTC. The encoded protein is CASSQEGTPTYEQYF.

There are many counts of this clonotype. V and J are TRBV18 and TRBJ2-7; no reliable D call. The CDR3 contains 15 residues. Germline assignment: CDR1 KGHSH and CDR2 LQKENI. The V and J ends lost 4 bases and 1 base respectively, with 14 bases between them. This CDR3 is CASSLPGRGSYEQYF. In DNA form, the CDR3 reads TGTGCCAGCTCACTGCCCGGCAGAGGATCCTACGAGCAGTACTTC.

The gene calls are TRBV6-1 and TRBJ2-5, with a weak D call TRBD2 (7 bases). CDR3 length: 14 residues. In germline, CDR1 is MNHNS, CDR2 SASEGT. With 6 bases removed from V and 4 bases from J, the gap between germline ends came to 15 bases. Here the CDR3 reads CASRRDAGAETQYF. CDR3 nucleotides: TGTGCCAGCAGGCGGGACGCGGGGGCAGAGACCCAGTACTTC.

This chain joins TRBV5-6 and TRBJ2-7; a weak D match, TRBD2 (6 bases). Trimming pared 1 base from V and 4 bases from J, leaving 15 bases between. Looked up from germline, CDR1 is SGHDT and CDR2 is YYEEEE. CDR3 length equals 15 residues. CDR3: CASSLRRTKIYEQYF. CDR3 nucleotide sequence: TGTGCCAGCAGCTTGCGGCGGACTAAAATTTACGAGCAGTACTTC.

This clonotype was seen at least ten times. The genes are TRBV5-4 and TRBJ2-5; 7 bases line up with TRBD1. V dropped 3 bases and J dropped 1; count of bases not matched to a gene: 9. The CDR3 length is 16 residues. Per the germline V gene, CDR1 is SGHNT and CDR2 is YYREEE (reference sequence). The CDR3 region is CASSSPTGARQETQYF. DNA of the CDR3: TGTGCCAGCAGCTCCCCAACAGGGGCCCGCCAAGAGACCCAGTACTTC.

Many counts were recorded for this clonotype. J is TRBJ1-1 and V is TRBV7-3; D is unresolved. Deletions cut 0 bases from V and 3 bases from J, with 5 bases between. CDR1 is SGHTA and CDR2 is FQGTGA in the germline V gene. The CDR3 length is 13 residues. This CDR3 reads CASSLTRDTEAFF. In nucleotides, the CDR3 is TGTGCCAGCAGCTTAACGAGAGACACTGAAGCTTTCTTT.

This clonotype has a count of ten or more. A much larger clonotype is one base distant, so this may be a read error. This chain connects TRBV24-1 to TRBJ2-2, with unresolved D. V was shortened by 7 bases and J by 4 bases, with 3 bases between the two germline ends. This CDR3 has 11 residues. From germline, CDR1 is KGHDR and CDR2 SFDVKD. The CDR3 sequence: CATRSTGELFF. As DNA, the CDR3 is TGTGCCACCAGGAGCACCGGGGAGCTGTTTTTT.

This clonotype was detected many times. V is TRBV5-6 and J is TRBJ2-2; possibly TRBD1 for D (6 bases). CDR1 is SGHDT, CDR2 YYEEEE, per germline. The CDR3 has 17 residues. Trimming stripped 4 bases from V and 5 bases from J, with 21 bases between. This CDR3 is CASSAEGRQVLTGELFF. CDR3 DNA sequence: TGTGCCAGCAGCGCGGAAGGACGACAGGTTCTGACCGGGGAGCTGTTTTTT.

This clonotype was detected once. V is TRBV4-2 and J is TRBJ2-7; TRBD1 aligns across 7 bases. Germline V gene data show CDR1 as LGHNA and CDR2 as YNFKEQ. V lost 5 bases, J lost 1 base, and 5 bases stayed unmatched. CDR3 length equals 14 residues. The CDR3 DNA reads TGTGCCAGCAGCGGGGGACAGAATTCCTACGAGCAGTACTTC. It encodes CASSGGQNSYEQYF.

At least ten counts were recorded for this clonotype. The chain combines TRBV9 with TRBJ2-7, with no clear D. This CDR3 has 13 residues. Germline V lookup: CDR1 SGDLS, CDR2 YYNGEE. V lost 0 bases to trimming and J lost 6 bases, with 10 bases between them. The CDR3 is CASSVVLGGEQYF. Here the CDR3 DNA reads TGTGCCAGCAGCGTAGTGTTGGGCGGCGAGCAGTACTTC. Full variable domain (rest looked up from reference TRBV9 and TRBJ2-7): DSGVTQTPKHLITATGQRVTLRCSPRSGDLSVYWYQQSLDQGLQFLIQYYNGEERAKGNILERFSAQQFPDLHSELNLSSLELGDSALYFCASSVVLGGEQYFGPGTRLTVT.